A selection of T cell receptor beta chains follows, all from one sample in a study of Ad26.COV2.S vaccination and SARS-CoV-2 variants. The method was immunoSEQ multiplex PCR; TCRdb's version includes in-frame clones alone and lacks a portion of them. The sample contains over 400,000 clones, about 90% of which appear only once. The material was peripheral blood, obtained in a trial of Ad26.COV2.S vaccine versus placebo. Receptors were obtained from a person aged 18-65 years who received the Ad26.COV2.S COVID-19 vaccine or a placebo. Both conserved end residues are part of each CDR3. Fields, in order: clone size, J gene, D gene, V gene, CDR3 DNA, CDR3 protein. The D gene is left open where the match is weak. A clone size is listed for some rows: how often the clone was seen (once, few, many), or a class if it is expanded.

>NA|TRBJ2-7|TRBD2|TRBV5-4
TGTGCCAGCAGCTCCGGACTAGCGGGAGGGCTTTCCTACGAGCAGTACTTC
CASSSGLAGGLSYEQYF
>once|TRBJ2-2|NA|TRBV7-3
TGTGCCAGCAGCCAAACCCTTGCCGGGGAGCTGTTTTTT
CASSQTLAGELFF
>NA|TRBJ2-7|NA|TRBV29-1
TGCAGCGTCCGGGACCAAGCCTACGAGCAGTACTTC
CSVRDQAYEQYF
>NA|TRBJ2-3|NA|TRBV10-3
TGTGCCATCAGTGAAGGCAGTGGCTTGTCAGATACGCAGTATTTT
CAISEGSGLSDTQYF
>NA|TRBJ2-1|NA|TRBV7-3
TGTGCCAGCAGCTTAGCCCCGACTCGTAACTACAATGAGCAGTTCTTC
CASSLAPTRNYNEQFF
>NA|TRBJ2-5|TRBD1|TRBV9
TGTGCCAGCAGCGTAGGGGGGACAGACGAGACCCAGTACTTC
CASSVGGTDETQYF
>once|TRBJ2-1|TRBD1|TRBV6-5
TGTGCCAGCAGGGACAGGGGTCCCAATGAGCAGTTCTTC
CASRDRGPNEQFF
>NA|TRBJ1-2|NA|TRBV19
TGTGCCAGTAGTATCGGCGAAGGGTCCGCCTATGGCTACACCTTC
CASSIGEGSAYGYTF
>NA|TRBJ2-2|NA|TRBV4-2
TGTGCCAGCAGCACCCGGCAAGGAAACACCGGGGAGCTGTTTTTT
CASSTRQGNTGELFF
>NA|TRBJ2-2|NA|TRBV7-8
TGTGCCAGCAGCTTAGCCCCCGGGACCTACACCGGGGAGCTGTTTTTT
CASSLAPGTYTGELFF
>NA|TRBJ1-6|TRBD1|TRBV11-2
TGTGCCAGCAGCCTCTTGACAGGGATGGATAATTCACCCCTCCACTTT
CASSLLTGMDNSPLHF
>NA|TRBJ2-7|NA|TRBV4-3
TGCGCCAGCAGCCAAGAAACAGACCTCTACGAGCAGTACTTC
CASSQETDLYEQYF
>NA|TRBJ2-2|TRBD2|TRBV6-6
TGTGCCAGCAGCCTCACACTAGCGCAAACCGGGGAGCTGTTTTTT
CASSLTLAQTGELFF
>NA|TRBJ2-7|NA|TRBV20-1
TGCAGTGCTAGTGGCCCGGACTCCTACGAGCAGTACTTC
CSASGPDSYEQYF
>NA|TRBJ2-2|NA|TRBV9
TGTGCCAGCAGCGTAGCCCAGGGGTGGTCCGGGGAGCTGTTTTTT
CASSVAQGWSGELFF
>NA|TRBJ2-1|NA|TRBV6-2/TRBV6-3
TGTGCCAGCAGTTACACCCGATCCCCTTTAAATGAGCAGTTCTTC
CASSYTRSPLNEQFF
>NA|TRBJ2-6|NA|TRBV2
TGTGCCAGCAGTGCGGCGGCTGGGGCCAACGTCCTGACTTTC
CASSAAAGANVLTF
>NA|TRBJ2-2|TRBD2|TRBV24-1
TGTGCCACCAGTGATTTGGCTAGCGGGATCACCGGGGAGCTGTTTTTT
CATSDLASGITGELFF
>NA|TRBJ2-7|NA|TRBV7-2
TGTGCCAGCAGCAACCGAGGAGGGACCTCGATCTACGAGCAGTACTTC
CASSNRGGTSIYEQYF
>NA|TRBJ1-3|TRBD1|TRBV7-8
TGTGCCAGCACCCGCGGCCGCCGGGACAGCTCTGGAAACACCATATATTTT
CASTRGRRDSSGNTIYF
>NA|TRBJ2-7|NA|TRBV15
TGTGCCACCAGTCCGAGACTAGGTAGCTCCTACGAGCAGTACTTC
CATSPRLGSSYEQYF
>NA|TRBJ2-7|NA|TRBV27
TGTGCCAGCGGGAAGAGAAACGAGCAGTACTTC
CASGKRNEQYF
>NA|TRBJ2-2|NA|TRBV7-6
TGTGCCAGCAGCCCCAGGGGGGGGAGCACCGGGGAGCTGTTTTTT
CASSPRGGSTGELFF
>NA|TRBJ2-1|NA|TRBV27
TGTGCCAGCAGACTAGGAAGCTCCTACAATGAGCAGTTCTTC
CASRLGSSYNEQFF
>NA|TRBJ2-7|NA|TRBV5-6
TGTGCCAGCAGTGGACTAACCAACTACGAGCAGTACTTC
CASSGLTNYEQYF
>NA|TRBJ2-7|NA|TRBV2
TGTGCCAGCAGGGGGGACTTCTACGAGCAGTACTTC
CASRGDFYEQYF
>NA|TRBJ1-1|NA|TRBV3-1/TRBV3-2
TGTGCCAGCAGCCAAGATCAGGGAGGGGTAAGGTGTCCGAACACTGAAGCTTTCTTT
CASSQDQGGVRCPNTEAFF
>NA|TRBJ2-1|TRBD2|TRBV27
TGTGCCAGCAGTACGCAACTCGCGGGAGTGCCTGAGAGATACAATGAGCAGTTCTTC
CASSTQLAGVPERYNEQFF
>NA|TRBJ1-1|NA|TRBV18
TGTGCCAGCTCACCGGCCAGACCGAGGAACACTGAAGCTTTCTTT
CASSPARPRNTEAFF
>NA|TRBJ2-3|NA|TRBV27
TGTGCCAGCAGTTTATCGTGGGGAAAAACAGATACGCAGTATTTT
CASSLSWGKTDTQYF
>NA|TRBJ2-7|TRBD2|TRBV6-1
TGTGCCAGCAGTGAGCTAGCGGGAGTTTTATACGAGCAGTACTTC
CASSELAGVLYEQYF
>medium-sized|TRBJ2-5|TRBD2|TRBV6-2/TRBV6-3
TGTGCCAGCAGTTACGGAGGGAGCGGGCGGGAGTTCCAAGAGACCCAGTACTTC
CASSYGGSGREFQETQYF
>NA|TRBJ1-5|NA|TRBV2
TGTGCCAGCAGTGCAGGGCTTAATAGCAATCAGCCCCAGCATTTT
CASSAGLNSNQPQHF
>NA|TRBJ1-4|TRBD1|TRBV6-5
TGTGCCAGCAGTTCCAGGGGGCTCTCTGAAAAACTGTTTTTT
CASSSRGLSEKLFF
>NA|TRBJ2-1|NA|TRBV29-1
TGCAGCGTGGGGGGGGCTAGCGGTCGCTACAATGAGCAGTTCTTC
CSVGGASGRYNEQFF
>NA|TRBJ2-2|NA|TRBV4-2
TGTGCCAGCAGCCAAGATTTGGTAGGCAGCCCCACCGGGGAGCTGTTTTTT
CASSQDLVGSPTGELFF
>once|TRBJ1-1|TRBD1|TRBV12-3/TRBV12-4
TGTGCCAGCAGTCTCGGGCAGGGGGATGAAGCTTTCTTT
CASSLGQGDEAFF
>NA|TRBJ2-7|NA|TRBV9
TGTGCCAGCAGCGGCGAGGGGGACCGGGAGCAGTACTTC
CASSGEGDREQYF
>NA|TRBJ1-2|NA|TRBV5-5
TGTGCCAGCAGCTACCGGGACAATTCAAACTATGGCTACACCTTC
CASSYRDNSNYGYTF
>NA|TRBJ2-5|NA|TRBV6-2/TRBV6-3
TGTGCCAGCACCTACTCTGGACAAGAGACCCAGTACTTC
CASTYSGQETQYF
>NA|TRBJ2-7|NA|TRBV7-2
TGTGCCAGCAGCTCAAATTACGAGCAGTACTTC
CASSSNYEQYF
>once|TRBJ1-2|NA|TRBV30
TGTGCCTGGGGGGTTGGAGGCTATGGCTACACCTTC
CAWGVGGYGYTF
>NA|TRBJ2-1|NA|TRBV4-3
TGCGCCAGCAGCCTCCGACTGGCTTCTGAGCAGTTCTTC
CASSLRLASEQFF
>once|TRBJ2-1|TRBD2|TRBV27
TGTGCCAGCAGTTTATGGGGACTAGCGGGGGGCAGCTCCTACAATGAGCAGTTCTTC
CASSLWGLAGGSSYNEQFF
>once|TRBJ2-5|TRBD2|TRBV19
TGTGCCAGTAGTATAGATCTGGTCCCGGGACTAGCGGGAGGCAAGCAAGAGACCCAGTACTTC
CASSIDLVPGLAGGKQETQYF
>NA|TRBJ1-4|NA|TRBV4-2
TGTGCCAGCAGCCAAGACGCAGACTCCTTAACTAATGAAAAACTGTTTTTT
CASSQDADSLTNEKLFF
>NA|TRBJ2-1|NA|TRBV4-1
TGCGCCAGCAGCCAAGGTGAGCACAACAATGAGCAGTTCTTC
CASSQGEHNNEQFF
>NA|TRBJ2-1|NA|TRBV20-1
TGCAGTGCTAGTTCAGGCGAACCCTACAATGAGCAGTTCTTC
CSASSGEPYNEQFF
>NA|TRBJ2-2|NA|TRBV4-2
TGTGCCAGCAGCCAAGTCAGGACAGAAGTCACCGGGGAGCTGTTTTTT
CASSQVRTEVTGELFF
>once|TRBJ1-2|TRBD1|TRBV28
TGTGCCAGCAGTTGGACAGGGGTGGTTAACTATGGCTACACCTTC
CASSWTGVVNYGYTF
>NA|TRBJ2-7|TRBD2|TRBV27
TGTGCCAGCAGTTTGGGAATAGCGGGAGCCGAGATCAGCTTC
CASSLGIAGAEISF
>NA|TRBJ1-5|NA|TRBV29-1
TGCAGCGTAGGTGGAGGGAATCAGCCCCAGCATTTT
CSVGGGNQPQHF
>NA|TRBJ2-3|TRBD1|TRBV7-9
TGTGCCAGCAGCTCGGACAGGGGAGAAGATACGCAGTATTTT
CASSSDRGEDTQYF
>NA|TRBJ2-1|TRBD2|TRBV27
TGTGCCAGCAGTTTTGTTCCTAGCGGGAGAGGTAATGAGCAGTTCTTC
CASSFVPSGRGNEQFF
>NA|TRBJ1-1|NA|TRBV29-1
TGCAGCGTATGTTTGGCGAACACTGAAGCTTTCTTT
CSVCLANTEAFF
>few|TRBJ2-7|NA|TRBV10-3
TGTGCCATCAGTAGGGATTACGAGCAGTACTTC
CAISRDYEQYF
>NA|TRBJ2-6|TRBD2|TRBV7-8
TGTGCCAGCAGCTCCCGACGGGGGGTTTTGGCTGGGGCCAACGTCCTGACTTTC
CASSSRRGVLAGANVLTF
>NA|TRBJ2-1|TRBD2|TRBV6-5
TGTGCCACCAACCCCCGGGACTACTACAATGAGCAGTTCTTC
CATNPRDYYNEQFF
>once|TRBJ1-1|TRBD1|TRBV30
TGTGCCTGGTCCGGACAGGGGGACCTGAACACTGAAGCTTTCTTT
CAWSGQGDLNTEAFF
>NA|TRBJ1-4|NA|TRBV28
TGTGCCAGCAGGCCGAGGGGGAGCGGTCTGAGAAAACTGTTTTTT
CASRPRGSGLRKLFF